These 12 T cell receptor beta chains came from one sample sequenced in a study of yellow fever vaccine responses in identical twins (dated by TCRdb to between 2018 and 2020). The library was made by RT-PCR. Sequencing was performed on an Illumina HiSeq 2500. The raw public data were reprocessed by TCRdb itself: fastp quality trimming at Q25, MiXCR clonotype calling, in-frame beta chains only. Each entry is one CDR3 protein sequence, shown with its most common DNA and genes. The sample table holds roughly 950 distinct CDR3 sequences, of which around 84% were seen once. The ten largest clonotypes hold less than 8.5% of the sample. Sequencing was performed on T cells from blood (PBMCs), unsorted or a sorted subset (not recorded which), taken before or after yellow fever vaccination (not recorded which). Every receptor here comes from a woman younger than 35 who received the yellow fever vaccine. Donor details come from another sample of the same person, matched by shared clones.

This chain joins TRBV13 and TRBJ2-7, with 7 nucleotides matching TRBD1. Germline V gene lookup returns CDR1 PRHDT and CDR2 FYEKMQ (reference sequence). Trimming took 8 bases from V and 0 from J; bases not matched to a gene: 10. The CDR3 runs 15 residues. CDR3 nucleotide sequence: TGTGCCAGCCGGACCCGGGACAGCGACTCCTACGAGCAGTACTTC. It specifies CASRTRDSDSYEQYF.

The chain uses TRBV12-3 or TRBV12-4 and TRBJ1-2; TRBD1 matches at 8 bases. V lost 6 bases, J lost 4 bases, and 7 bases stayed unmatched. This CDR3 has 14 residues. The CDR3 DNA is TGTGCCAGCAGATCCGACAGGGGTTCCTATGGCTACACCTTC. Translating it yields CASRSDRGSYGYTF.

This clonotype came up once. The V call is TRBV5-1, the J call TRBJ1-5, with 7 bases that match TRBD1. Per the germline V gene, CDR1 is SGHRS and CDR2 is YFSETQ. The CDR3 is 15 amino acids. V gave up 4 bases and J gave up 2 bases; unmatched junction bases: 6. This chain's CDR3 is CASSPTGWGNQPQHF. The CDR3 DNA follows: TGCGCCAGCAGCCCGACAGGGTGGGGCAATCAGCCCCAGCATTTT.

This clonotype was seen once. J is TRBJ1-1 and V is TRBV10-3; D call uncertain. The ends were cut back, 10 bases at V and 10 bases at J, with 25 bases in the middle. Germline lookup yields CDR1 ENHRY and CDR2 SYGVKD. The CDR3 length is 14 residues. The CDR3 protein is CATTSDHGVVGAFF. The CDR3 bases are TGTGCCACAACCTCGGACCACGGTGTAGTCGGAGCTTTCTTT.

J is TRBJ1-5 and V is TRBV4-1, with D unresolved. Germline CDR1 is MGHRA and CDR2 is YSYEKL. This CDR3 region has 15 residues. Trimming removed 4 bases from V and 1 base from J, with 11 bases in between. The chain's CDR3 is CASSRNPGSNQPQHF. The CDR3 DNA sequence: TGCGCCAGCAGCCGGAATCCGGGGAGCAATCAGCCCCAGCATTTT.

The V call is TRBV10-3, the J call TRBJ2-7; tentatively, D is TRBD2 (7 bases). The CDR3 totals 17 residues. In germline, CDR1 is ENHRY, CDR2 SYGVKD. The germline V and J ends were trimmed by 5 bases and 2 bases, with 22 bases remaining between them. This CDR3 is CAISSGSLGGGTYEQYF. The CDR3 DNA sequence: TGTGCCATCAGTTCAGGAAGCTTGGGGGGGGGCACCTACGAGCAGTACTTC.

This sequence joins TRBV11-2 and TRBJ2-1; D is unresolved. Germline V CDR1 and CDR2: SGHAT, FQNNGV. Between the trimmed V and J ends, which lost 4 bases and 1 base, there was a span of 14 bases. The CDR3 extends over 16 amino acids. CDR3 DNA: TGTGCCAGCAGCTCCGGTCTCCTAGGGTCCTACAATGAGCAGTTCTTC. Protein: CASSSGLLGSYNEQFF.

The chain is built from TRBV29-1 and TRBJ2-3; possible D gene TRBD1, 6 bases. Trimming removed 1 base at V and 2 bases at J, with 13 bases between. CDR3 size: 15 residues. Germline V lookup: CDR1 SQVTM, CDR2 ANQGSEA. In nucleotides, the CDR3 is TGCAGCGTTGAAGTGGTGGACAGTCCCACAGATACGCAGTATTTT. This translates into CSVEVVDSPTDTQYF.

The gene calls are TRBV2 and TRBJ1-2; D is unclear. V was clipped by 10 bases and J by 0 bases, with 12 bases between them. The CDR3 length is 13 residues. The germline CDR1 and CDR2 sequences are SNHLY and FYNNEI. CDR3 coding DNA: TGTGCCATACAACGGATTACTAACTATGGCTACACCTTC. Translated, it gives CAIQRITNYGYTF.

This clonotype was picked up one time. The CDR3 nucleotides read TGTGCCAGCTCACCACCCCAAGAGACCCAGTACTTC. Its translation is CASSPPQETQYF. V usage is TRBV18 and J usage is TRBJ2-5; D is uncertain. Germline V gives CDR1 KGHSH, CDR2 LQKENI. This CDR3 has 12 amino acids. Deletions cut 0 bases from V and 1 base from J, with 0 bases between.

This chain uses TRBV11-1 with TRBJ2-3, with D tentatively TRBD1 or TRBD2 (6 bases each). Germline CDR1 and CDR2: SGHAT and FQDESV (reference sequence). The V and J ends lost 3 bases and 3 bases respectively, with 13 bases between them. This CDR3 has 15 amino acids. The CDR3 region is CASSLVDSGTDTQYF. CDR3 bases: TGTGCCAGCAGCTTGGTGGACAGCGGGACAGATACGCAGTATTTT.

The sample holds one count of this clonotype. The V gene is TRBV5-6, the J gene TRBJ1-1; D gene ambiguous. Per germline, CDR1 SGHDT and CDR2 YYEEEE. This CDR3 is built from 14 residues. The ends were cut back, 1 base at V and 1 base at J, with 8 bases in the middle. This chain's CDR3 is CASSLRSWNTEAFF. Written as DNA, the CDR3 is TGTGCCAGCAGCTTGAGGAGCTGGAACACTGAAGCTTTCTTT.